These 26 T cell receptor beta chains were sequenced from one sample in a study of blood T cell repertoires in COVID-19. The protocol was immunoSEQ multiplex PCR, while the TCRdb copy is restricted to in-frame clones and leaves out a portion. The sample includes roughly 150,000 clones, around 81% seen only once; the top ten take 11%. Sequenced sample: peripheral blood. Receptors originate from a man between 70 and 80 years old with active or convalescent COVID-19.

The J gene is TRBJ2-1, the V gene TRBV24-1; the D gene is possibly TRBD2 (6 bases). There are 16 residues in the CDR3. V lost 2 bases to trimming and J lost 1 base, with 11 bases between them. Germline V gene sequence: CDR1 KGHDR, CDR2 SFDVKD. CDR3 sequence: CATSDSTAGSYNEQFF. As DNA, the CDR3 is TGTGCCACCAGTGATTCCACGGCGGGGTCCTACAATGAGCAGTTCTTC.

CDR3 protein: CASSRLEGTSGRGNTGELFF. In DNA, the CDR3 is TGCGCCAGCAGCCGCCTTGAAGGGACTAGCGGGAGGGGAAACACCGGGGAGCTGTTTTTT. The gene calls are TRBV4-3 and TRBJ2-2; 16 nucleotides agree with TRBD2. Germline V gene lookup returns CDR1 LGHNA and CDR2 YSLEER. V dropped 4 bases and J dropped 2; count of bases not matched to a gene: 10. The CDR3 is 20 amino acids.

This chain connects TRBV29-1 to TRBJ2-5; 9 bases are a match to TRBD1. This CDR3 comprises 12 residues. From germline, CDR1 is SQVTM and CDR2 ANQGSEA. The trim removed 6 bases at V and 4 bases at J, leaving 3 bases unmatched. The CDR3 region has the DNA TGCAGCGTAGGACAGGGGCCAGAGACCCAGTACTTC. Encoded protein: CSVGQGPETQYF.

The CDR3 loop is CASSPPSRNYGYTF. The CDR3 nucleotides read TGTGCCAGCTCACCACCGAGCAGGAACTATGGCTACACCTTC. This chain uses TRBV18 with TRBJ1-2, with unresolved D. The CDR3 covers 14 residues. Trimming took 0 bases from V and 2 from J, leaving 7 bases between them. Germline V lookup: CDR1 KGHSH, CDR2 LQKENI.

The chain carries TRBV5-4 and TRBJ2-3; TRBD2 aligns across 7 bases. J lost 4 bases, V lost 2 bases, and 10 bases had no gene match. The CDR3 runs 16 residues. Germline loops: CDR1 SGHNT, CDR2 YYREEE (reference sequence). CDR3 bases: TGTGCCAGCAGCTTTCAGGTGGCTAGCGGATCAGATACGCAGTATTTT. This translates into CASSFQVASGSDTQYF.

This clone showed up just a few times. The rearrangement uses TRBV5-3 and TRBJ1-2; 7 bases are a match to TRBD1. TRBV5-3 is sorted into the ORF group, with uncertain function. V was clipped by 4 bases and J by 0 bases; unmatched bases: 6. The CDR3 loop spans 15 amino acids. CDR3 protein: CARSPGDSSNYGYTF. For the CDR3, the DNA is TGTGCCAGAAGCCCCGGGGACAGTTCTAACTATGGCTACACCTTC.

The gene calls are TRBV6-5 and TRBJ1-2; a possible D gene is TRBD1 (6 bases). Germline CDR1 MNHEY, CDR2 SVGAGI. The CDR3 extends over 13 amino acids. The V end was cut by 5 bases, the J end by 3 bases, with 10 bases between. CDR3 region: CASSPQGHYGYTF. CDR3 sequence (DNA): TGTGCCAGCAGTCCACAGGGACACTATGGCTACACCTTC.

This clone was picked up one time. The V call is TRBV11-2, the J call TRBJ2-3, with D tentatively TRBD2 (6 bases). Germline V gives CDR1 SGHAT, CDR2 FQNNGV. This CDR3 has 16 residues. V was trimmed by 7 bases and J by 0 bases, leaving 17 bases between them. CDR3 residues: CASTTRAGPSTDTQYF. DNA for the CDR3: TGTGCCAGCACCACCCGGGCGGGACCTAGCACAGATACGCAGTATTTT.

This sequence joins TRBV27 and TRBJ2-2, with 8 bases lining up with TRBD2. Per the germline V gene, CDR1 is MNHEY and CDR2 is SMNVEV (reference sequence). V lost 6 bases to trimming and J lost 2 bases; unmatched junction nucleotides: 8. The CDR3 length is 16 residues. The CDR3: CASRNGGLGNTGELFF. The DNA of the CDR3 is TGTGCCAGCAGAAACGGGGGACTAGGAAACACCGGGGAGCTGTTTTTT.

This chain uses TRBV3-1 (or the pseudogene TRBV3-2) with TRBJ1-5; D unresolved. V lost 4 bases and J lost 4, with 8 bases in between. The germline gives CDR1 LGHDT, CDR2 YNNKEL (reference sequence). CDR3 length: 13 amino acids. The CDR3 here is CASSLSRNQPQHF. In DNA, the CDR3 is TGTGCCAGCAGCCTGAGCAGGAATCAGCCCCAGCATTTT.

This chain uses TRBV3-1 (or the pseudogene TRBV3-2) with TRBJ1-1; D is perhaps TRBD1 (5 bases). V shed 5 bases and J shed 4 bases, with 11 bases lying between them. The CDR3 is 13 residues long. Germline V lookup: CDR1 LGHDT, CDR2 YNNKEL (reference sequence). In nucleotides, the CDR3 is TGTGCCAGCAGCTTGCGACAGACCACTGAAGCTTTCTTT. As protein: CASSLRQTTEAFF.

The chain links TRBV7-2 to TRBJ1-2; 7 positions match TRBD1. This CDR3 spans 16 amino acids. Trimming removed 5 bases from V and 7 bases from J; junction bases left unmatched: 16. CDR1 and CDR2 from the germline V gene are SGHTA and FQGNSA. The CDR3: CASSPEGAGGAGGYTF. As DNA, the CDR3 is TGTGCCAGCAGCCCAGAGGGGGCGGGGGGCGCGGGTGGCTACACCTTC.

The chain has TRBV18 and TRBJ2-5, with D hard to call. This CDR3 comprises 15 residues. V lost 2 bases and J 5 bases, leaving 15 bases between the germline ends. CDR1 KGHSH and CDR2 LQKENI come from the germline V gene. The CDR3 nucleotides read TGTGCCAGCTCACCAGTTAAGGCAGTGGAGGAGACCCAGTACTTC. This encodes CASSPVKAVEETQYF.

The gene calls are TRBV7-2 and TRBJ2-4; TRBD1 matches at 7 bases. The germline V gene encodes CDR1 SGHTA and CDR2 FQGNSA. The CDR3 length is 16 residues. J was trimmed by 0 bases and V by 4 bases; bases with no gene match: 6. CDR3 sequence reads: CASSSGTELAKNIQYF. For the CDR3, the DNA is TGTGCCAGCAGCTCAGGGACAGAACTAGCCAAAAACATTCAGTACTTC.

The V and J genes are TRBV5-1 and TRBJ2-7; 8 bases match TRBD1. The V segment lost 0 bases and the J segment 5 bases; nucleotides outside the gene matches: 4. The CDR3 has 14 residues. The germline CDR1 and CDR2 sequences are SGHRS and YFSETQ. The chain's CDR3 is CASSLGDRFDEQYF. CDR3 bases: TGCGCCAGCAGCTTGGGGGACAGGTTCGACGAGCAGTACTTC.

This chain joins TRBV27 and TRBJ2-5, with 14 bases lining up with TRBD2. This CDR3 is built from 16 residues. V was clipped by 6 bases and J by 6 bases; unmatched bases: 9. CDR1 is MNHEY, CDR2 SMNVEV, per germline (reference sequence). CDR3 sequence: CASSKSGTSGSQTQYF. In DNA form, the CDR3 reads TGTGCCAGCAGCAAATCCGGGACTAGCGGGAGTCAGACCCAGTACTTC.

The V and J genes are TRBV7-2 and TRBJ1-1; no reliable D call. The CDR3 is 13 amino acids. With 5 bases removed from V and 11 bases from J, the gap between germline ends came to 18 bases. CDR1 and CDR2 from the germline V gene are SGHTA and FQGNSA. CDR3 loop: CASSPGSMVEAFF. CDR3 coding DNA: TGTGCCAGCAGCCCGGGTTCGATGGTGGAGGCTTTCTTT.

This clone came up once. The chain recombines TRBV7-2 with TRBJ2-3; maybe TRBD2 (6 bases). Germline V gene sequence: CDR1 SGHTA, CDR2 FQGNSA. V was shortened by 2 bases and J by 0 bases, with 9 bases between the two germline ends. The length of the CDR3 is 15 residues. Written as DNA, the CDR3 is TGTGCCAGCAGCTTAATAGGGACTAGCACAGATACGCAGTATTTT. Amino acids: CASSLIGTSTDTQYF.

This chain links TRBV5-6 with TRBJ1-6; maybe TRBD1 (5 bases). The CDR3 length is 14 residues. The germline gives CDR1 SGHDT, CDR2 YYEEEE. The V end lost 4 bases, the J end lost 5 bases, and 10 bases lay between the germline ends. CDR3 in DNA: TGTGCCAGCAGCCTCGGGGGGAATAATTCACCCCTCCACTTT. Protein: CASSLGGNNSPLHF.

The CDR3 here is CASSTGRGLGQYF. The DNA of the CDR3 is TGTGCCAGTAGTACTGGACGCGGGCTCGGGCAGTACTTC. The rearrangement joins TRBV19 to TRBJ2-7, with D perhaps TRBD2 (5 bases). Germline assignment: CDR1 LNHDA and CDR2 SQIVND (reference sequence). V was clipped by 4 bases and J by 9 bases, with 16 bases between them. The CDR3 totals 13 residues.

Turning to this clone: A junction boundary mismatches the germline segment, possibly from a read error. V usage is TRBV2 and J usage is TRBJ1-2, with TRBD1 identical over 9 bases. From germline, CDR1 is SNHLY and CDR2 FYNNEI. This CDR3 spans 15 amino acids. The CDR3 bases are TGTGCCAGCAGCGAAGGGACAGGGATTAGAACTGGCTACACCTTC. It codes for CASSEGTGIRTGYTF.

The chain combines TRBV5-1 with TRBJ2-3, with TRBD1 matching 7 bases. The CDR3 covers 14 residues. The V gene end was trimmed by 5 bases and the J gene end by 2 bases; junction bases not matched to a gene: 5. Germline V gene sequence: CDR1 SGHRS, CDR2 YFSETQ. The DNA of the CDR3 is TGCGCCAGCAGTACAGGGGAACACACAGATACGCAGTATTTT. Its protein is CASSTGEHTDTQYF.

There are a few counts of this clone. The rearrangement uses TRBV6-2 or TRBV6-3 and TRBJ2-3, with TRBD1 identical over 10 bases. The CDR3 sequence is 14 residues long. J lost 4 bases, V lost 2 bases, and 0 bases had no gene match. CDR1 MNHEY and CDR2 SVGEGT come from the germline V gene. The CDR3, as DNA: TGTGCCAGCAGTTACGGACAGGGGGCAGATACGCAGTATTTT. As protein: CASSYGQGADTQYF.

The rearrangement links TRBV28 to TRBJ2-7, with TRBD1 identical over 7 bases. Per germline, CDR1 MDHEN and CDR2 SYDVKM. Trimming removed 1 base from V and 0 bases from J; junction bases left unmatched: 9. CDR3 length: 17 amino acids. This CDR3 reads CASSLSRQGYFSYEQYF. DNA of the CDR3: TGTGCCAGCAGTTTATCCCGACAGGGATACTTCTCCTACGAGCAGTACTTC.

This clone was seen a single time. V is TRBV4-3 and J is TRBJ1-3, with 7 bases lining up with TRBD1. The V and J ends lost 0 bases and 2 bases, in that order; junction bases with no gene match: 7. CDR3 length: 17 amino acids. Germline assignment: CDR1 LGHNA and CDR2 YSLEER. CDR3 sequence (DNA): TGCGCCAGCAGCCAAGATACCGACAGGGCCCCTGGAAACACCATATATTTT. Its translation is CASSQDTDRAPGNTIYF.

The chain joins TRBV7-2 to TRBJ1-2; 10 positions agree with TRBD1. The V gene end was trimmed by 7 bases and the J gene end by 6 bases; junction bases not matched to a gene: 5. Germline values: CDR1 SGHTA, CDR2 FQGNSA. The CDR3 has 13 amino acids. The CDR3 protein is CASKKDRGDGYTF. In nucleotides, the CDR3 is TGTGCCAGCAAAAAGGACAGGGGGGATGGCTACACCTTC.